The next 28 T cell receptor beta chains were all read from a single sample in a study of CD8 T cells in ankylosing spondylitis. TCRdb redid the calling of the 5' RACE reads with MiXCR, one entry per CDR3 protein. The profile covers 250,000 or so distinct CDR3 sequences, with 18% appearing a single time and around 32% taken by the ten largest. Input material: blood, either unsorted or a sorted T cell fraction (not recorded which). Every receptor here comes from a male donor with ankylosing spondylitis or in good health (not recorded which).

This clonotype was seen a few times. This chain links TRBV12-3 or TRBV12-4 with TRBJ2-7; 8 bases line up with TRBD1. J gave up 6 bases and V 6 bases, and 4 bases lay outside the gene matches. The CDR3 sequence is 12 residues long. The CDR3: CASRPQGGEQYF. CDR3 DNA: TGTGCCAGCAGGCCACAGGGGGGCGAGCAGTACTTC.

This clonotype was seen more than once but under ten times. The chain links TRBV12-3 or TRBV12-4 to TRBJ1-1; D uncertain. V was cut by 4 bases and J by 1 base, with 10 bases left in between. CDR3 length equals 14 residues. In DNA, the CDR3 is TGTGCCAGCAGTTATACATTAACGAACACTGAAGCTTTCTTT. This sequence encodes CASSYTLTNTEAFF.

This clonotype was observed a single time. The chain links TRBV29-1 to TRBJ2-1; TRBD2 aligns across 7 bases. Germline V lookup: CDR1 SQVTM, CDR2 ANQGSEA. CDR3 length equals 13 residues. The J segment lost 7 bases and the V segment lost 6 bases, leaving 9 bases of the junction unmatched. CDR3 DNA: TGCAGCGTATTAGGGGCGGGAGTGAATGAGCAGTTCTTC. This sequence encodes CSVLGAGVNEQFF.

This clonotype has just a few counts. The chain links TRBV4-1 to TRBJ1-1, with 7 bases fitting TRBD1. The CDR3 is made up of 15 amino acids. The trim removed 3 bases at V and 0 bases at J, leaving 4 bases unmatched. Per germline, CDR1 MGHRA and CDR2 YSYEKL. The CDR3 region is CASSHVGQVNTEAFF. CDR3 bases: TGCGCCAGCAGCCATGTCGGACAGGTGAACACTGAAGCTTTCTTT.

This clonotype has a handful of counts. The rearrangement uses TRBV9 and TRBJ2-1; tentatively, D is TRBD2 (7 bases). Germline V gives CDR1 SGDLS, CDR2 YYNGEE. Trimming took off 0 bases at V and 8 bases at J, with 18 bases between the two ends. This CDR3 spans 16 amino acids. This CDR3 reads CASSVVVGGGWDEQFF. The CDR3 region has the DNA TGTGCCAGCAGCGTAGTAGTTGGGGGGGGCTGGGATGAGCAGTTCTTC.

This clonotype was observed at least ten times. The rearrangement joins TRBV5-5 to TRBJ1-1; 7 bases are shared with TRBD1. Germline CDR1 is SGHKS and CDR2 is YYEKEE (reference sequence). Germline trimming cut 4 bases from V and 5 bases from J; bases unmatched to any gene: 8. There are 14 residues in the CDR3. CDR3 bases: TGTGCCAGCAGCCCGACAGGGATAACGACTGAAGCTTTCTTT. It yields the protein CASSPTGITTEAFF.

The chain recombines TRBV5-1 with TRBJ2-1; D gene unclear. Trimming took off 0 bases at V and 8 bases at J, with 9 bases between the two ends. The CDR3 is 13 amino acids. In germline, CDR1 is SGHRS, CDR2 YFSETQ. The CDR3 is CASSLEGGHEQFF. CDR3 in DNA: TGCGCCAGCAGCTTGGAGGGTGGCCATGAGCAGTTCTTC.

This clonotype was recorded a few times. The chain recombines TRBV4-3 with TRBJ2-1; D may be TRBD2 (6 bases). Germline V gene lookup returns CDR1 LGHNA and CDR2 YSLEER. V lost 0 bases and J 2 bases, leaving 14 bases between the germline ends. The CDR3 contains 17 residues. The DNA for the CDR3 is TGCGCCAGCAGCCAAGATCAGGGAGGTCCCCCCTACAATGAGCAGTTCTTC. It is translated as CASSQDQGGPPYNEQFF.

The chain joins TRBV2 to TRBJ2-7; D not certain. V shed 2 bases and J shed 7 bases, with 9 bases lying between them. The germline gives CDR1 SNHLY, CDR2 FYNNEI. This CDR3 contains 12 residues. For the CDR3, the DNA is TGTGCCAGCAGTGAATATAGGTTGGAGCAGTACTTC. Translating it yields CASSEYRLEQYF.

This chain uses TRBV25-1 with TRBJ2-1; TRBD2 matches at 12 bases. Germline CDR1 and CDR2: MGHDK and SYGVNS. The CDR3 is 17 residues long. V shed 4 bases, J shed 0 bases, and the junction held 4 bases outside the gene matches. The CDR3 region is CASSGTSGIPSYNEQFF. The CDR3 bases are TGTGCCAGCAGTGGGACTAGCGGGATACCCTCCTACAATGAGCAGTTCTTC.

This clonotype showed up just a few times. V usage is TRBV29-1 and J usage is TRBJ2-3, with D unresolved. Trimming left V 8 bases short and J 4 bases short, with 25 bases between. The CDR3 totals 16 residues. Germline CDR1 SQVTM, CDR2 ANQGSEA. The CDR3 nucleotides are TGCAGCTATATTCCGCCCCTAAATTCGAGCGCAGATACGCAGTATTTT. Encoded protein: CSYIPPLNSSADTQYF.

This clonotype has just one count. Just one base apart from a much larger clone, this may be a read error. This chain joins TRBV20-1 and TRBJ1-2, with D unclear. The CDR3 is 13 residues long. CDR1 and CDR2 (germline): DFQATT, SNEGSKA (reference sequence). The CDR3 sequence: CSAREVALYGYPF. CDR3 nucleotides: TGCAGTGCTAGAGAGGTAGCCCTCTATGGCTACCCCTTC.

The chain employs TRBV3-1 and TRBJ1-3; D unclear. The CDR3 runs to 15 residues. CDR1 is LGHDT and CDR2 is YNNKEL in the germline V gene (reference sequence). The V end was cut by 2 bases, the J end by 0 bases, with 8 bases between. For the CDR3, the DNA is TGTGCCAGCAGCCAAAGGGCCAACTCTGGAAACACCATATATTTT. It specifies CASSQRANSGNTIYF. The full variable domain, with the rest looked up from reference TRBV3-1 and TRBJ1-3, is DTAVSQTPKYLVTQMGNDKSIKCEQNLGHDTMYWYKQDSKKFLKIMFSYNNKELIINETVPNRFSPKSPDKAHLNLHINSLELGDSAVYFCASSQRANSGNTIYFGEGSWLTVV.

The chain joins TRBV5-5 to TRBJ2-3; 11 nucleotides line up with TRBD1. CDR1 is SGHKS and CDR2 is YYEKEE in the germline V gene (reference sequence). Germline trimming cut 4 bases from V and 9 bases from J; bases unmatched to any gene: 4. CDR3 length equals 13 residues. CDR3 residues: CASSLGQGGTQYF. The CDR3 region has the DNA TGTGCCAGCAGCCTGGGACAGGGGGGGACGCAGTATTTT.

This clonotype was recorded a few times. The genes are TRBV29-1 and TRBJ2-7, with D maybe TRBD2 (6 bases). V lost 2 bases and J 5 bases, leaving 10 bases between the germline ends. Germline-derived CDR1 and CDR2 are SQVTM and ANQGSEA. The CDR3 loop spans 12 amino acids. CDR3 sequence (DNA): TGCAGCGTTGAACGGGAGAGGGACGAGCAGTACTTC. Protein: CSVERERDEQYF.

This clonotype was detected only a few times. V is TRBV7-9 and J is TRBJ1-3; D ambiguous. V lost 0 bases to trimming and J lost 0 bases, with 9 bases between them. Germline V gives CDR1 SEHNR, CDR2 FQNEAQ (reference sequence). This CDR3 region has 16 residues. DNA for the CDR3: TGTGCCAGCAGCTTAGCGCGCCGGAGCTCTGGAAACACCATATATTTT. This encodes CASSLARRSSGNTIYF.

This clonotype came up a few times. The V gene is TRBV4-1, the J gene TRBJ1-1, with TRBD1 identical over 9 bases. This CDR3 is 17 amino acids long. The J segment lost 8 bases and the V segment lost 2 bases, leaving 15 bases of the junction unmatched. Germline CDR1 MGHRA, CDR2 YSYEKL. The CDR3: CASSQSSTGGALGEAFF. Written as DNA, the CDR3 is TGCGCCAGCAGCCAATCGTCGACAGGGGGGGCGCTCGGGGAAGCTTTCTTT.

The CDR3 region has the DNA TGTGCCAGCAGCCAAGGTTGGGGTGTTAACACCGGGGAGCTGTTTTTT. Translated: CASSQGWGVNTGELFF. The chain uses TRBV14 and TRBJ2-2; D unresolved. The CDR3 contains 16 residues. V lost 1 base, J lost 2 bases, and 11 bases lay in between. CDR1 and CDR2 from the germline V gene are SGHDN and FVKESK.

In this sample, this clonotype turned up a few times. The chain links TRBV4-1 to TRBJ2-1, with 8 bases identical to TRBD2. Per germline, CDR1 MGHRA and CDR2 YSYEKL. The CDR3 covers 16 residues. Trimming removed 3 bases from V and 5 bases from J; junction bases left unmatched: 9. The CDR3 sequence is CASSHARLAPHNEQFF. The CDR3 nucleotides are TGCGCCAGCAGCCATGCCCGACTAGCGCCTCACAATGAGCAGTTCTTC.

This clonotype was detected only once. The chain couples TRBV12-3 or TRBV12-4 to TRBJ2-7; 7 nucleotides align to TRBD2. Losses at the gene ends were 7 bases for V and 4 bases for J; bases not matched to a gene: 10. There are 14 residues in the CDR3. This chain's CDR3 is CASTLGGLLYEQYF. The CDR3 nucleotides are TGTGCCAGCACCTTGGGGGGGTTGCTTTACGAGCAGTACTTC.

This clonotype has a handful of counts. This CDR3 reads CASSELGRLADTDTQYF. The CDR3 nucleotides read TGTGCCAGCAGTGAATTAGGGCGACTAGCGGACACAGATACGCAGTATTTT. The chain links TRBV25-1 to TRBJ2-3; 9 bases match TRBD2. CDR1 is MGHDK and CDR2 is SYGVNS in the germline V gene. J gave up 2 bases and V 1 base, and 7 bases lay outside the gene matches. This CDR3 has 17 residues.

This chain joins TRBV29-1 and TRBJ2-3; 10 positions match TRBD1. Germline V gives CDR1 SQVTM, CDR2 ANQGSEA. This CDR3 region has 13 residues. The junction had 6 bases not matched to a gene; V was cut back by 6 bases and J by 6 bases. CDR3 loop: CSVSTGGADTQYF. DNA of the CDR3: TGCAGCGTCTCGACAGGGGGCGCGGATACGCAGTATTTT.

This clonotype was observed a handful of times. The chain uses TRBV4-1 and TRBJ2-3; 12 nucleotides match TRBD2. The V and J ends lost 0 bases and 2 bases, in that order; junction bases with no gene match: 6. CDR1 is MGHRA, CDR2 YSYEKL, per germline. The CDR3 is 18 amino acids. This CDR3 is CASSQEFLAGGLTDTQYF. CDR3 coding DNA: TGCGCCAGCAGCCAAGAATTCCTAGCGGGAGGGCTCACAGATACGCAGTATTTT.

Remarks on this clonotype: Given a much more abundant clone one base away, this may be a read error. DNA for the CDR3: TGCGCCAGCAGTCCGCGGTTTAGCAATCAGCCCCAGCATTTT. Encoded protein: CASSPRFSNQPQHF. The rearrangement joins TRBV4-1 to TRBJ1-5; D gene unclear. V lost 6 bases and J lost 0, with 9 bases in between. Germline V CDR1 and CDR2: MGHRA, YSYEKL. This CDR3 is built from 14 residues.

This clonotype was seen ten or more times. V usage is TRBV4-1 and J usage is TRBJ2-7; 8 nucleotides align to TRBD2. Trimming took 4 bases from V and 8 from J; bases not matched to a gene: 4. This CDR3 spans 12 amino acids. The V gene's germline CDR1 is MGHRA and CDR2 YSYEKL. The CDR3 spells CASSPGGGQQYF. The CDR3 nucleotides are TGCGCCAGCAGCCCCGGCGGGGGGCAGCAGTACTTC.

CDR3 residues: CASSPLGQDPSGANVLTF. In DNA form, the CDR3 reads TGCGCCAGCAGCCCTTTAGGGCAGGATCCCTCTGGGGCCAACGTCCTGACTTTC. The chain links TRBV4-1 to TRBJ2-6; D unresolved. The V and J ends lost 4 bases and 0 bases respectively, with 16 bases between them. This CDR3 has 18 amino acids. The germline V gene has CDR1 MGHRA and CDR2 YSYEKL.

There are a few counts of this clonotype. The gene calls are TRBV15 and TRBJ2-1; TRBD2 matches at 7 bases. J gave up 8 bases and V 0 bases, and 7 bases lay outside the gene matches. The V gene's germline CDR1 is LNHNV and CDR2 YYDKDF (reference sequence). The CDR3 loop spans 15 amino acids. CDR3: CATSRDLERDDEQFF. CDR3 DNA sequence: TGTGCCACCAGCAGAGATCTCGAGCGGGATGATGAGCAGTTCTTC.

The table lists this clonotype with a few counts. The V gene is TRBV20-1, the J gene TRBJ2-7, with TRBD2 identical over 12 bases. The CDR3 consists of 14 residues. CDR1 and CDR2 (germline): DFQATT, SNEGSKA (reference sequence). V gave up 6 bases and J gave up 5 bases; unmatched junction bases: 8. The CDR3 DNA is TGCAGTGCACACGGACTAGCGGGGCCCGACGAGCAGTACTTC. It translates to CSAHGLAGPDEQYF.